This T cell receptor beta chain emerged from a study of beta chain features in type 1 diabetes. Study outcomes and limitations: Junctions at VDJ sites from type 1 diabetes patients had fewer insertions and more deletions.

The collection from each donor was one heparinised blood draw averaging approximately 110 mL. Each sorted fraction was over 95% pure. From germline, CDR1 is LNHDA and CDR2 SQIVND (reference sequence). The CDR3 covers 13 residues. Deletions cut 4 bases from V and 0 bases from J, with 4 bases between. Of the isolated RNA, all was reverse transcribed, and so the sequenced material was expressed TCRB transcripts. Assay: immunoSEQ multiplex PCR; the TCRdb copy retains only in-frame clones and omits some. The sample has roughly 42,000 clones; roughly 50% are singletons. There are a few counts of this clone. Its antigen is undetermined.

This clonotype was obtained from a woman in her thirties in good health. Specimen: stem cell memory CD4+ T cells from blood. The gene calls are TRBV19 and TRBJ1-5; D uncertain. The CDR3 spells CASSKSSNQPQHF. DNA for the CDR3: TGTGCCAGTAGTAAGAGTAGCAATCAGCCCCAGCATTTT.